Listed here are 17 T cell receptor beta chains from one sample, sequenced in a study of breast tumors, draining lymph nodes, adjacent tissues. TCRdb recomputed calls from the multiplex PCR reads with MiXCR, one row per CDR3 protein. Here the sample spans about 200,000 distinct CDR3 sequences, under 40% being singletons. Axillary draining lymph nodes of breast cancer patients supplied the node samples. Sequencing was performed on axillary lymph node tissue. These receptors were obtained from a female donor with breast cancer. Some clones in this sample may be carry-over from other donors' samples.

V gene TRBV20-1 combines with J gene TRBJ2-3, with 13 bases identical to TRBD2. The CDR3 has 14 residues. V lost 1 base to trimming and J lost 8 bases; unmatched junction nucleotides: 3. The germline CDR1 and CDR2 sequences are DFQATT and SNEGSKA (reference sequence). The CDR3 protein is CSARGGLAGATQYF. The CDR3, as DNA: TGCAGTGCTAGAGGCGGACTAGCGGGGGCTACGCAGTATTTT.

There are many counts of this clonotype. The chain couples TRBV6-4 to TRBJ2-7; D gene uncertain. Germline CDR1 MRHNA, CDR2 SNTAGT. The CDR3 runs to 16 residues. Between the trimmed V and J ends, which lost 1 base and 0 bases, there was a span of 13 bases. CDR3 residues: CASSDWAGASSYEQYF. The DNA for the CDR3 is TGTGCCAGCAGTGACTGGGCCGGAGCTAGCTCCTACGAGCAGTACTTC.

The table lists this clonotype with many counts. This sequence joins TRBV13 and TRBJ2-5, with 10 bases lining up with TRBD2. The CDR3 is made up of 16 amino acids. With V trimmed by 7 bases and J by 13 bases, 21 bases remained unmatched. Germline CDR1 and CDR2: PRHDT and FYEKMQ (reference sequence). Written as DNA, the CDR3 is TGTGCCAGCACCAAAAAAGGACTAGCGGCCCAGATGGGAGCGTACTTC. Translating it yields CASTKKGLAAQMGAYF.

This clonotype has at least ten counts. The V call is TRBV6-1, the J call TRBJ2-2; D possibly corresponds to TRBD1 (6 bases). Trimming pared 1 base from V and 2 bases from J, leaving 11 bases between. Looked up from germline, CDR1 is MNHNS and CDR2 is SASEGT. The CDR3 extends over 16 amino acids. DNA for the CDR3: TGTGCCAGCAGTGAAGTGACAGGTGGTAACACCGGGGAGCTGTTTTTT. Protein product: CASSEVTGGNTGELFF.

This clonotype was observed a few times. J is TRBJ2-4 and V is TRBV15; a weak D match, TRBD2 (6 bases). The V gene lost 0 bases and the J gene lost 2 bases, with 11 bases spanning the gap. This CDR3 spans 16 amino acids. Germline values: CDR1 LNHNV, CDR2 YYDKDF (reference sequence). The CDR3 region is CATSRDWGGTKNIQYF. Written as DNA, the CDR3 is TGTGCCACCAGCAGAGATTGGGGCGGGACCAAAAACATTCAGTACTTC. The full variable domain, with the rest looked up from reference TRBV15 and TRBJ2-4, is DAMVIQNPRYQVTQFGKPVTLSCSQTLNHNVMYWYQQKSSQAPKLLFHYYDKDFNNEADTPDNFQSRRPNTSFCFLDIRSPGLGDTAMYLCATSRDWGGTKNIQYFGAGTRLSVL.

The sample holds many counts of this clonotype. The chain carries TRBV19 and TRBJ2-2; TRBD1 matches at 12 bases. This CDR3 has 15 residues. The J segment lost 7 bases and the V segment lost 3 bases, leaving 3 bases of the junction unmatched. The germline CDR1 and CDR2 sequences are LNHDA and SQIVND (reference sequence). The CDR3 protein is CASSMGQGAVGELFF. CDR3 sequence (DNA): TGTGCCAGTAGTATGGGACAGGGGGCGGTCGGGGAGCTGTTTTTT.

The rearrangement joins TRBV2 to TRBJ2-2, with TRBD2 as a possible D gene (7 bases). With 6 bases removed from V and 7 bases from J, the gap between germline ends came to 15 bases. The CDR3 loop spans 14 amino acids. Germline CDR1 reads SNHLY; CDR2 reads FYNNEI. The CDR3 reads CASRGGGADGELFF. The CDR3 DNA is TGTGCCAGCAGGGGGGGGGGCGCTGACGGGGAGCTGTTTTTT.

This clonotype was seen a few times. CDR3 coding DNA: TGCGCCAGCAAGGGCGATGCGGGCATACACGAGACCCAGTACTTC. This sequence encodes CASKGDAGIHETQYF. The chain couples TRBV5-1 to TRBJ2-5; maybe TRBD2 (5 bases). The CDR3 is 15 residues long. Germline lookup yields CDR1 SGHRS and CDR2 YFSETQ. Trimming cost V 6 bases and J 5 bases, with 20 bases left between them.

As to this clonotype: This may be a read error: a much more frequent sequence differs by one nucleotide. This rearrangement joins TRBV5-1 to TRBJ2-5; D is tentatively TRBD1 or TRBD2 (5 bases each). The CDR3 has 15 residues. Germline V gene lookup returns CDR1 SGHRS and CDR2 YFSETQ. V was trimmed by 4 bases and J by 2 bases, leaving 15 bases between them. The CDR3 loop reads CASSPMDTGQETQYF. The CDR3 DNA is TGCGCCAGCAGCCCCATGGACACGGGACAAGAGACCCAGTACTTC.

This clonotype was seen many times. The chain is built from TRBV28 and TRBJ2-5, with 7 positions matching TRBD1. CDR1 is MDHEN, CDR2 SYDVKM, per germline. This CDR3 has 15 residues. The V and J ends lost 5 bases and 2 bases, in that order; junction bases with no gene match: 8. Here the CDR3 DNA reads TGTGCCAGCAGTGTGACAGGGTCCGGGCAAGAGACCCAGTACTTC. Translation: CASSVTGSGQETQYF.

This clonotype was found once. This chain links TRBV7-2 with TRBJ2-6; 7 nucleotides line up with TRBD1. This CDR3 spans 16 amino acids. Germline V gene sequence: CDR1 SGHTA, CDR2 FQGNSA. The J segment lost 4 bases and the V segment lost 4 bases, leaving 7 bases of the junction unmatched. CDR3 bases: TGTGCCAGCAGCTCTTACAGGGGTGGAGGGGCCAACGTCCTGACTTTC. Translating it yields CASSSYRGGGANVLTF. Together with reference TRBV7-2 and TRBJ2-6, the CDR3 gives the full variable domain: GAGVSQSPSNKVTEKGKDVELRCDPISGHTALYWYRQSLGQGLEFLIYFQGNSAPDKSGLPSDRFSAERTGGSVSTLTIQRTQQEDSAVYLCASSSYRGGGANVLTFGAGSRLTVL.

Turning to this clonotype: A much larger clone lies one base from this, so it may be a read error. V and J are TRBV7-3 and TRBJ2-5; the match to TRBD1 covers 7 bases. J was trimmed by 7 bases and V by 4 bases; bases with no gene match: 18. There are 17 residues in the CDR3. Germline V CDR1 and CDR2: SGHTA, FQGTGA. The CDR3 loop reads CASSSKGQGRRQGTQYF. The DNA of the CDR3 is TGTGCCAGCAGCTCTAAGGGCCAGGGACGGAGACAGGGGACCCAGTACTTC.

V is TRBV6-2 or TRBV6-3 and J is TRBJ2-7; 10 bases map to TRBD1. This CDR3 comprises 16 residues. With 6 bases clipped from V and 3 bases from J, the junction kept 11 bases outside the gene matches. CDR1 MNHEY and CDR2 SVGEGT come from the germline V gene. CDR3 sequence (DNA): TGTGCCAGCAGAACCAAGGGACAGGGGATGATCTACGAGCAGTACTTC. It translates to CASRTKGQGMIYEQYF.

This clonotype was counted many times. CDR3 protein: CASSQTSAGELFF. The CDR3, as DNA: TGTGCCAGCAGCCAGACTAGCGCCGGGGAGCTGTTTTTT. This sequence joins TRBV14 and TRBJ2-2; 8 bases fit TRBD2. The CDR3 extends over 13 amino acids. Germline V CDR1 and CDR2: SGHDN, FVKESK. J was trimmed by 6 bases and V by 3 bases; bases with no gene match: 0.

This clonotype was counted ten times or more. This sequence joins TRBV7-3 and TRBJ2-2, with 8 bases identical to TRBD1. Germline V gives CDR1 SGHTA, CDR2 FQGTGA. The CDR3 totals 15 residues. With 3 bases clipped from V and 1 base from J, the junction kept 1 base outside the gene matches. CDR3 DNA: TGTGCCAGCAGCTTGGGGACAGGGAACACCGGGGAGCTGTTTTTT. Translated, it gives CASSLGTGNTGELFF. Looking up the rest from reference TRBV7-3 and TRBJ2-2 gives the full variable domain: GAGVSQTPSNKVTEKGKYVELRCDPISGHTALYWYRQSLGQGPEFLIYFQGTGAADDSGLPNDRFFAVRPEGSVSTLKIQRTERGDSAVYLCASSLGTGNTGELFFGEGSRLTVL.

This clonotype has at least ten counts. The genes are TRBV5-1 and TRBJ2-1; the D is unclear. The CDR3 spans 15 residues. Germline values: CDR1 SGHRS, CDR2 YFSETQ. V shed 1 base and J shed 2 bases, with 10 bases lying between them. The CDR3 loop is CASSLNTDTYNEQFF. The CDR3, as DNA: TGCGCCAGCAGCTTGAATACGGATACCTACAATGAGCAGTTCTTC.

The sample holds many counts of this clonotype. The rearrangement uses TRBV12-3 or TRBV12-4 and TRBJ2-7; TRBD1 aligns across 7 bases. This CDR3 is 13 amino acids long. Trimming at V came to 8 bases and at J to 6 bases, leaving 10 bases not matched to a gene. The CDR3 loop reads CASAPQGVGEQYF. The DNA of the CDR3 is TGTGCCAGCGCTCCCCAGGGGGTCGGCGAGCAGTACTTC.